The source of this TCR beta chain is a study of regulatory T cells in long-lasting Graves disease. In the study overall: Patients with new Graves' disease had used antithyroid drugs below 3 months.

Germline CDR1 reads SEHNR; CDR2 reads FQNEAQ (reference sequence). Trimming took off 2 bases at V and 1 base at J, with 17 bases between the two ends. This CDR3 is 18 amino acids long. iRepertoire HTBI primers and Arm-PCR of CDR3 regions built TCR beta libraries. TCRdb reprocessed the multiplex PCR reads with MiXCR, giving one entry per CDR3 protein. Of 550,000 to 700,000 distinct CDR3 sequences listed, about 15% are singletons. This clonotype was seen at least ten times. The time point: newly diagnosed GD, antithyroid drugs for less than 3 months. From PBMCs, RNA was extracted and then used to make the TCR library. The same specimen was also included in a second study, on T cells in Graves' hyperthyroidism and ophthalmopathy.

The material was peripheral blood mononuclear cells (PBMCs), obtained at new diagnosis, from a patient treated with antithyroid drugs. This clonotype was obtained from a man between 18 and 29 years old with Graves disease. The V and J genes are TRBV7-9 and TRBJ2-2; TRBD1 or TRBD2 may be the D gene (5 bases each). The CDR3 coding sequence is TGTGCCAGCAGCTTAAGGTTCGGGACCCTGAAGAACACCGGGGAGCTGTTTTTT. Protein: CASSLRFGTLKNTGELFF. Combining the CDR3 with reference TRBV7-9 and TRBJ2-2 gives the whole variable domain DTGVSQNPRHKITKRGQNVTFRCDPISEHNRLYWYRQTLGQGPEFLTYFQNEAQLEKSRLLSDRFSAERPKGSFSTLEIQRTEQGDSAMYLCASSLRFGTLKNTGELFFGEGSRLTVL.